The 2 T cell receptor beta chains given below trace back to one sample, sequenced in a study of beta chain features in type 1 diabetes. Expressed TCRB transcripts were sequenced after all isolated RNA was converted to cDNA. Generated by immunoSEQ multiplex PCR, the TCRdb table keeps only in-frame clones and is missing some. This table has about 400,000 clones, over 9.5% appearing once. The sequencing input was naive CD4+ T cells from blood. These receptors all come from a man aged 18-30 years in good health.

This clone was found a few times. As DNA, the CDR3 is TGTGCCAGCAGCAGGTGGACTAGTCCCACAGATACGCAGTATTTT. It translates to CASSRWTSPTDTQYF. The chain combines TRBV7-2 with TRBJ2-3; 7 nucleotides align to TRBD2. This CDR3 has 15 residues. The germline V gene has CDR1 SGHTA and CDR2 FQGNSA. J lost 2 bases, V lost 5 bases, and 7 bases had no gene match.

Only a few counts were recorded for this clone. This chain joins TRBV29-1 and TRBJ1-1; 8 bases align to TRBD1. The J segment lost 4 bases and the V segment lost 8 bases, leaving 6 bases of the junction unmatched. This CDR3 has 12 residues. Germline assignment: CDR1 SQVTM and CDR2 ANQGSEA. CDR3 bases: TGCAGCTGCGGACAGGGCGTCACTGAAGCTTTCTTT. Translated: CSCGQGVTEAFF.